This TCR beta chain stems from a study of CD8 T cells in ankylosing spondylitis. Study findings and constraints: Prior literature has documented some motif variants in synovial fluid and blood from reactive arthritis. Several highly homologous variants made up a TCR beta motif that seemed to typify ankylosing spondylitis blood.

Trimming removed 0 bases from V and 2 bases from J, with 12 bases in between. Germline V CDR1 and CDR2: SGHKS, YYEKEE (reference sequence). The CDR3 totals 16 residues. This clonotype appeared a few times. Its target is unknown. Molecular-barcoded quantitative 5'-RACE produced these TCR beta libraries. Each CDR3 protein gets one entry after TCRdb re-called the 5' RACE reads with MiXCR. The sample has over 600,000 distinct CDR3 sequences, around 17% seen once. The chain joins TRBV5-5 to TRBJ2-1, with D unclear. This clonotype originated in a male donor with ankylosing spondylitis. Sequencing was done on a sample of blood, either unsorted or a sorted T cell fraction (not recorded which). In DNA, the CDR3 is TGTGCCAGCAGCTTGGGAACGGAATTCCCCTACAATGAGCAGTTCTTC. Its translation is CASSLGTEFPYNEQFF.